This T cell receptor (beta chain) was obtained from a study of CD8 T cells in Susac syndrome. Whole-study results and caveats: Individuals included in the TCR sequencing and HLA analysis were acknowledged by the study to be relatively few in number.

Germline V gene data show CDR1 as DFQATT and CDR2 as SNEGSKA (reference sequence). The CDR3 totals 13 residues. The V and J ends lost 0 bases and 2 bases respectively, with 7 bases between them. This clonotype is a singleton in its sample. Its antigen is undetermined. About 0.5 to 1 ug RNA was reverse transcribed with random hexamers. TCRdb re-called the immunoSEQ multiplex PCR reads with MiXCR, one entry per CDR3 protein. The sample records about 210,000 distinct CDR3 sequences, approximately 95% being singletons. TCR beta sequencing was performed on blood CD8+ and CD4+ T cells. This chain connects TRBV20-1 to TRBJ1-2, with D hard to call. The specimen sequenced was CD4+ T cells from PBMCs. The TCR originated in a human donor with multiple sclerosis. This chain's CDR3 is CSARDYLNYGYTF. In nucleotides, the CDR3 is TGCAGTGCTAGAGATTATCTGAACTATGGCTACACCTTC.